The clone carrying this T cell receptor beta chain has only a few counts. Germline CDR1 and CDR2: DFQATT and SNEGSKA (reference sequence). The CDR3 contains 14 residues. V was pared by 1 base and J by 4 bases, with 13 bases between. This specimen comes from a study of response to subunit inactivated influenza vaccine. TCRdb used MiXCR to reprocess the RT-PCR reads, holding one entry per CDR3 protein. The data hold about 650,000 distinct CDR3 sequences, with about 15% observed a single time. The sample here was PBMCs from blood, taken 11 to 12 days after vaccination. The chain joins TRBV20-1 to TRBJ2-5, with D perhaps given as TRBD1 or TRBD2 (6 bases each). The TCR sequence derives from a middle-aged man who received an inactivated influenza vaccine. This CDR3 is CSARASEGGETQYF. DNA of the CDR3: TGCAGTGCTAGAGCCTCAGAGGGGGGAGAGACCCAGTACTTC.